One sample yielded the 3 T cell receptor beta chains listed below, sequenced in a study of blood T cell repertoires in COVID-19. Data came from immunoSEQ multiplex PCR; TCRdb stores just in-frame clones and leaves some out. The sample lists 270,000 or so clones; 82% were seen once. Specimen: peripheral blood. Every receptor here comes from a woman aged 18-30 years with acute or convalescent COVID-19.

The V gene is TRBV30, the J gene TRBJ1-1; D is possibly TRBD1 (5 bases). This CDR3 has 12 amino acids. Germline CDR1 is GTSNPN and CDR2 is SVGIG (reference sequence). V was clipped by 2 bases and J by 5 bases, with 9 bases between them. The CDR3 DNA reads TGTGCCTGGAGTTCAGGGCGGACTGAAGCTTTCTTT. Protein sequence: CAWSSGRTEAFF.

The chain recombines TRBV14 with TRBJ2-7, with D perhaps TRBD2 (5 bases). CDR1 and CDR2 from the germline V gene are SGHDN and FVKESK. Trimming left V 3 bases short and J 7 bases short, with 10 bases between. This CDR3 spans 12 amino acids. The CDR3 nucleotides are TGTGCCAGCAGCCACTGGACGGGAGAGCAGTACTTC. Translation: CASSHWTGEQYF.

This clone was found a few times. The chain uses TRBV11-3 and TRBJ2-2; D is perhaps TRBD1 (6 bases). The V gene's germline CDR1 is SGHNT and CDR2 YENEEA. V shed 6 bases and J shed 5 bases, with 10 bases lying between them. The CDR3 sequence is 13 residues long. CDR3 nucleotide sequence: TGTGCCAGCAGTACAGGGTTGACCGGGGAGCTGTTTTTT. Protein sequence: CASSTGLTGELFF.